A selection of T cell receptor beta chains follows, all from one sample in a study of regulatory T cells in long-lasting Graves disease. A single record per CDR3 protein comes from TCRdb applying MiXCR to the multiplex PCR reads. The sample lists about 430,000 distinct CDR3 sequences, around 20% occurring once. The sequences come from peripheral blood mononuclear cells (PBMCs), collected when the disease was refractory, from a patient treated with antithyroid drugs. Receptors were obtained from a female donor with Graves disease. The CDR3 runs from the conserved cysteine through the conserved F or W. A D gene is named only where the DNA matches it firmly. Rows may omit the clone size; those that give it use once, few, many or a size class.

TRBD1,TRBJ1-1,TRBV6-1,13,NA,CASIRQGNTEAFF,TGTGCCAGCATCCGACAGGGCAACACTGAAGCTTTCTTT
NA,TRBJ2-2,TRBV5-1,13,once,CASSLSGDGELFF,TGCGCCAGCAGCTTAAGCGGTGACGGGGAGCTGTTTTTT
NA,TRBJ1-2,TRBV4-2,15,NA,CASSQDRAPGGGYTF,TGTGCCAGCAGCCAAGATCGCGCACCCGGAGGGGGCTACACCTTC
NA,TRBJ2-7,TRBV5-1,12,once,CASSSQGGEQYF,TGCGCCAGCAGCTCCCAGGGTGGCGAGCAGTACTTC
NA,TRBJ2-4,TRBV20-1,14,NA,CSARGPRGKNIQYF,TGCAGTGCAAGGGGCCCAAGGGGAAAAAACATTCAGTACTTC
TRBD2,TRBJ2-5,TRBV6-1,14,many,CASSKLAGVETQYF,TGTGCCAGCAGCAAACTAGCGGGAGTAGAGACCCAGTACTTC
NA,TRBJ1-2,TRBV28,15,many,CASSPGQVVNYGYTF,TGTGCCAGCAGTCCCGGGCAGGTCGTTAACTATGGCTACACCTTC
TRBD2,TRBJ2-6,TRBV7-8,19,NA,CASSLYLSGGPSGANVLTF,TGTGCCAGCAGCTTGTACCTTAGCGGGGGCCCATCTGGGGCCAACGTCCTGACTTTC
NA,TRBJ1-4,TRBV18,14,many,CASSISRGNEKLFF,TGTGCCAGCTCAATAAGCCGGGGGAATGAAAAACTGTTTTTT
NA,TRBJ2-7,TRBV19,17,few,CASSGDQTGGGIYEQYF,TGTGCCAGTAGTGGGGACCAGACAGGCGGCGGAATCTACGAGCAGTACTTC
TRBD1,TRBJ2-7,TRBV4-1,16,NA,CASSRPGGQGAGEQYF,TGCGCCAGCAGCCGGCCAGGTGGGCAGGGGGCAGGCGAGCAGTACTTC
NA,TRBJ1-4,TRBV5-4,15,many,CASRKTGSDNEKLFF,TGTGCCAGCAGAAAAACCGGGAGTGATAATGAAAAACTGTTTTTT
NA,TRBJ2-4,TRBV28,17,once,CASSSGSAHRSKNIQYF,TGTGCCAGCAGTTCGGGCAGCGCGCATAGGTCCAAAAACATTCAGTACTTC
NA,TRBJ2-7,TRBV9,13,many,CASSVEPGREQYF,TGTGCCAGCAGCGTAGAACCAGGGCGCGAGCAGTACTTC
NA,TRBJ2-5,TRBV9,15,NA,CASSVARGGQETQYF,TGTGCCAGCAGCGTAGCCAGGGGTGGACAAGAGACCCAGTACTTC
NA,TRBJ1-1,TRBV20-1,13,NA,CSARARRNTGAFF,TGCAGTGCTAGGGCCCGGAGGAACACTGGAGCTTTCTTT
NA,TRBJ1-1,TRBV28,11,many,CASREQGEAFF,TGTGCCAGCAGAGAACAGGGTGAAGCTTTCTTT
TRBD1,TRBJ2-7,TRBV3-1,14,many,CASSRDRPSYEQYF,TGTGCCAGCAGCCGGGACAGACCTTCCTACGAGCAGTACTTC
TRBD1,TRBJ1-5,TRBV20-1,14,NA,CSAYTTGGNQPQHF,TGCAGTGCCTATACGACAGGGGGCAATCAGCCCCAGCATTTT
NA,TRBJ2-5,TRBV20-1,12,many,CSASDGIETQYF,TGCAGTGCTAGTGATGGGATCGAGACCCAGTACTTC
NA,TRBJ1-1,TRBV15,15,NA,CATSRDRTMNTEAFF,TGTGCCACCAGCAGAGACAGAACCATGAACACTGAAGCTTTCTTT
NA,TRBJ1-3,TRBV19,14,few,CASLGHSAGNTIYF,TGTGCCAGCCTCGGGCATTCGGCGGGAAACACCATATATTTT
NA,TRBJ2-6,TRBV10-3,18,NA,CAISESPGGGIGANVLTF,TGTGCCATCAGTGAGTCCCCAGGGGGAGGTATTGGGGCCAACGTCCTGACTTTC
TRBD2,TRBJ2-7,TRBV6-1,15,many,CASSENSGGAYEQYF,TGTGCCAGCAGTGAAAACTCGGGGGGGGCCTACGAGCAGTACTTC
TRBD2,TRBJ2-1,TRBV28,16,NA,CASSQLAGDAYNEQFF,TGTGCCAGCAGTCAGCTAGCGGGAGACGCCTACAATGAGCAGTTCTTC
NA,TRBJ1-2,TRBV28,14,many,CASSSAGETYGYTF,TGTGCCAGCAGTTCCGCGGGGGAGACCTATGGCTACACCTTC
NA,TRBJ1-6,TRBV6-1,15,NA,CASSGGPPSNSPLHF,TGTGCCAGCAGTGGCGGGCCACCGAGTAATTCACCCCTCCACTTT
NA,TRBJ2-7,TRBV28,15,many,CASSLYWTQSYEQYF,TGTGCCAGCAGTTTATACTGGACTCAATCCTACGAGCAGTACTTC
TRBD1,TRBJ1-1,TRBV20-1,15,NA,CSARVGDRANTEAFF,TGCAGTGCTAGGGTAGGGGACAGGGCGAACACTGAAGCTTTCTTT
TRBD1,TRBJ2-1,TRBV24-1,15,NA,CATSDPGQGDNEQFF,TGTGCCACCAGTGATCCCGGACAGGGCGACAATGAGCAGTTCTTC
TRBD1,TRBJ2-7,TRBV15,17,NA,CATSRSGTGANNYEQYF,TGTGCCACCAGCAGATCCGGGACAGGGGCCAACAACTACGAGCAGTACTTC
NA,TRBJ2-5,TRBV29-1,13,NA,CSVDDRRGKTQYF,TGCAGCGTCGACGACAGGAGGGGGAAGACCCAGTACTTC
TRBD1,TRBJ2-5,TRBV7-9,15,few,CASSLGDSLQETQYF,TGTGCCAGCAGCTTAGGGGACAGCTTACAAGAGACCCAGTACTTC
TRBD2,TRBJ2-7,TRBV9,14,few,CASSGPRGAYEQYF,TGTGCCAGCAGCGGCCCCCGGGGGGCCTACGAGCAGTACTTC
TRBD2,TRBJ2-2,TRBV5-4,16,few,CASSFSGGGGSGELFF,TGTGCCAGCAGCTTCTCCGGGGGGGGTGGCAGCGGGGAGCTGTTTTTT
NA,TRBJ1-3,TRBV6-5,16,NA,CASSSPGAPGGNTIYF,TGTGCCAGCAGTTCCCCTGGGGCCCCCGGAGGAAACACCATATATTTT
NA,TRBJ1-5,TRBV5-5,17,NA,CASSPLPWTVSNQPQHF,TGTGCCAGCAGCCCGCTCCCCTGGACAGTTAGCAATCAGCCCCAGCATTTT
TRBD2,TRBJ2-7,TRBV5-1,18,few,CASSPATSGRAWPYEQYF,TGCGCCAGCAGCCCGGCCACTAGCGGGAGGGCCTGGCCCTACGAGCAGTACTTC